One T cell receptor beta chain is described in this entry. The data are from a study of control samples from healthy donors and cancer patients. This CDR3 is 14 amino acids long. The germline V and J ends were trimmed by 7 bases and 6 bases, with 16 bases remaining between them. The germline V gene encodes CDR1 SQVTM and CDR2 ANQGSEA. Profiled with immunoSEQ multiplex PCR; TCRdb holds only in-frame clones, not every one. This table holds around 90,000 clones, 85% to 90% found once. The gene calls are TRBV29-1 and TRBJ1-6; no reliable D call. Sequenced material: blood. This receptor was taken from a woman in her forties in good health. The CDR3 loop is CSAQVGSLNSPLHF. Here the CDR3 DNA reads TGCAGCGCCCAAGTGGGCAGTCTTAATTCACCCCTCCACTTT. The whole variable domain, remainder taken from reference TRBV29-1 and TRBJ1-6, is SAVISQKPSRDICQRGTSLTIQCQVDSQVTMMFWYRQQPGQSLTLIATANQGSEATYESGFVIDKFPISRPNLTFSTLTVSNMSPEDSSIYLCSAQVGSLNSPLHFGNGTRLTVT.